This T cell receptor (beta chain) is from a study of tumor-infiltrating lymphocytes in primary liver carcinoma. Turning to the study itself: Roughly 3.65 to 8 million productive TCRbeta reads were obtained per sample, with similar numbers across tissue types.

A word on this clonotype: What it binds is not known. This likely comes from a read error, as the CDR3 has no conserved phenylalanine or tryptophan at its end.

The study's findings and limits: Representation across all five tumor regions was limited to only about 7.5-25% of top clones.

Taking about 17-33 mg of unsorted bulk tissue, the authors co-extracted RNA and DNA. From roughly 470 ng total RNA, TCR beta cDNA was generated with a primer in the constant region. The TCR beta library was amplified through three nested multiplex PCR rounds in a modified ARM-PCR procedure. The opening two PCR rounds, about 10 cycles each, paired TRBV1-TRBV30 forward primers with a C-beta reverse primer. In TCRdb, the multiplex PCR reads were re-called with MiXCR into one record per CDR3 protein. The sample consists of 100,000 to 150,000 distinct CDR3 sequences, 64% of them appearing once. Germline V gene lookup returns CDR1 SGHKS and CDR2 YYEKEE (reference sequence). The CDR3 covers 13 residues.

The receptor was derived from a woman aged 55-70 years with primary liver carcinoma and hepatitis B virus infection. The gene calls are TRBV5-5 and TRBJ1-1; D is uncertain. Specimen: liver tumor tissue from sampling region 3. Subset: tumor region T3, left-lateral pole. CDR3 coding DNA: TGTGCCAGCAGCCGGGAGTTCAACACTGGAGCTTTCCTT. Its protein product is CASSREFNTGAFL.